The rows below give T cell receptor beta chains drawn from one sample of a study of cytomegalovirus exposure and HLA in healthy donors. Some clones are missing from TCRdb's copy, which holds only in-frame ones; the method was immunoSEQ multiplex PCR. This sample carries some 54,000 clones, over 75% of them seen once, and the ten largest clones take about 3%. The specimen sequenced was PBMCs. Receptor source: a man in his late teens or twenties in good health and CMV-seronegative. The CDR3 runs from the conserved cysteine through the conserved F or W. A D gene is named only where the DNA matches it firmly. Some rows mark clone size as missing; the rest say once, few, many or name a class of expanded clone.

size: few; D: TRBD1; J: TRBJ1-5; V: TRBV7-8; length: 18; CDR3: CASSSRGQGTGSNQPQHF; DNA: TGTGCCAGCAGCTCCCGTGGACAGGGAACGGGGAGCAATCAGCCCCAGCATTTT
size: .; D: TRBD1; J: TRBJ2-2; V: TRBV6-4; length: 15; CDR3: CASQLTGGGTGELFF; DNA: TGTGCCAGCCAACTGACAGGGGGCGGCACCGGGGAGCTGTTTTTT
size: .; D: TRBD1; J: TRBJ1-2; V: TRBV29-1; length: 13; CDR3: CSGTTGLNYGYTF; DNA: TGCAGCGGAACGACAGGGTTAAACTATGGCTACACCTTC
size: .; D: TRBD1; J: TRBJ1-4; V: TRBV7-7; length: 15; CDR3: CASSLGQGSNEKLFF; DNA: TGTGCTAGCAGCTTAGGACAGGGATCTAATGAAAAACTGTTTTTT
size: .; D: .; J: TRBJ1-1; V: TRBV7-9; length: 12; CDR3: CASRSSNPEAFF; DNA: TGTGCCAGCAGGTCCAGTAACCCTGAAGCTTTCTTT
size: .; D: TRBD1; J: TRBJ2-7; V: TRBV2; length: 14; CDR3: CASTLDRGLNEQYF; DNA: TGTGCCAGCACCCTGGACAGGGGGCTAAACGAGCAGTACTTC
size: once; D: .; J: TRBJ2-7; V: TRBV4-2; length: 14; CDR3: CASSQVSSADEQYF; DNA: TGTGCCAGCAGCCAAGTGTCTAGCGCGGACGAGCAGTACTTC
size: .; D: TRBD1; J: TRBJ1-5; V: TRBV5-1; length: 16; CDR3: CASSWRGQGSNQPQHF; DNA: TGCGCCAGCAGCTGGAGGGGACAGGGAAGCAATCAGCCCCAGCATTTT
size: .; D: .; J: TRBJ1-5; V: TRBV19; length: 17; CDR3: CASSMTQGMSRNQPQHF; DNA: TGTGCCAGTAGTATGACCCAGGGGATGAGTCGCAATCAGCCCCAGCATTTT
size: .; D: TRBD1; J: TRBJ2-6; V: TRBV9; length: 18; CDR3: CASSPWTGGMSGANVLTF; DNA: TGTGCCAGCAGCCCATGGACAGGGGGCATGTCTGGGGCCAACGTCCTGACTTTC
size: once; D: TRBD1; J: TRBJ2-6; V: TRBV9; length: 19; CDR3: CASSEIDGTVASGANVLTF; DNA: TGTGCCAGCAGCGAGATCGACGGGACAGTAGCCTCTGGGGCCAACGTCCTGACTTTC
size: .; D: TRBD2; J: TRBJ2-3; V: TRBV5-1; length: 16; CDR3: CASSLIAGANTDTQYF; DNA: TGCGCCAGCAGCTTGATAGCGGGAGCGAACACAGATACGCAGTATTTT
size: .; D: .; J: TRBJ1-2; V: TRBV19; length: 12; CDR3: CASMVRNYGYTF; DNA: TGTGCCAGTATGGTCAGAAACTATGGCTACACCTTC
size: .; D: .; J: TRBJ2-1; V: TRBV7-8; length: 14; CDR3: CASSLARSSHEQFF; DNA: TGTGCCAGCAGCTTAGCGAGGTCCAGCCATGAGCAGTTCTTC
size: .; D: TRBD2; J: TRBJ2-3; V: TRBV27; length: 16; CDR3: CASRLNSGRAGDTQYF; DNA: TGTGCCAGCAGGCTGAATAGCGGGAGGGCGGGAGATACGCAGTATTTT
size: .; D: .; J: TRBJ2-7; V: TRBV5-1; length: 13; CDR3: CASSTMRTYEQYF; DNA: TGCGCCAGCAGTACAATGAGGACCTACGAGCAGTACTTC
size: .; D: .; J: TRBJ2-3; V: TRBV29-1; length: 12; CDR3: CSVEAGGDTQYF; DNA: TGCAGCGTTGAAGCCGGCGGGGATACGCAGTATTTT
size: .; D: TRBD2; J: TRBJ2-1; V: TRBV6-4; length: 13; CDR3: CASSERELDEQFF; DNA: TGTGCCAGCAGTGAGCGGGAGTTGGATGAGCAGTTCTTC
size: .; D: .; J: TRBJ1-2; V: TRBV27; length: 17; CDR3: CASSLNGATWGGGGYTF; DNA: TGTGCCAGCAGTTTAAACGGGGCCACATGGGGCGGGGGGGGCTACACCTTC
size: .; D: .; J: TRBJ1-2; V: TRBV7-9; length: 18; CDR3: CASSSYTFRQGVIDGYTF; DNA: TGTGCCAGCAGCTCCTACACGTTCCGACAAGGGGTAATAGATGGCTACACCTTC
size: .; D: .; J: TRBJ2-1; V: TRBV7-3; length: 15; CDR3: CASSPGESSYNEQFF; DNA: TGTGCCAGCAGCCCCGGGGAGTCCTCCTACAATGAGCAGTTCTTC
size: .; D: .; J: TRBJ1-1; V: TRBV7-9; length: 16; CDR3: CASSLEPGTLNTEAFF; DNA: TGTGCCAGCAGCCTGGAACCGGGGACACTGAACACTGAAGCTTTCTTT
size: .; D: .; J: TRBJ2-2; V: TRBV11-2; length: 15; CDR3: CASSLSRLNTGELFF; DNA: TGTGCCAGCAGCTTATCGAGACTGAACACCGGGGAGCTGTTTTTT
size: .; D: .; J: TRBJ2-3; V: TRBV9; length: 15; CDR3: CASSGAGQATDTQYF; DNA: TGTGCCAGCAGCGGAGCGGGACAGGCTACAGATACGCAGTATTTT
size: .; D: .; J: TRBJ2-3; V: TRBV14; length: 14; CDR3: CASSQDDRRDTQYF; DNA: TGTGCCAGCAGCCAAGACGACAGGAGAGATACGCAGTATTTT
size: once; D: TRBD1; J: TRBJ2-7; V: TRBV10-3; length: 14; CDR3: CAAAGTGMSGEQYF; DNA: TGTGCCGCTGCCGGGACAGGGATGAGTGGCGAGCAGTACTTC
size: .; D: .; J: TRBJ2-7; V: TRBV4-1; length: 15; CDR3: CASSQDGGLFYEQYF; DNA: TGCGCCAGCAGCCAAGATGGGGGACTTTTCTACGAGCAGTACTTC
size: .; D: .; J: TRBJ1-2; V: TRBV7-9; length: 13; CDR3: CASERPANYGYTF; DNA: TGTGCCAGCGAAAGACCAGCGAACTATGGCTACACCTTC
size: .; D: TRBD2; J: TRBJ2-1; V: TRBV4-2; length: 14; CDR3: CASNGGRGYNEQFF; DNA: TGTGCCAGCAACGGCGGGAGAGGGTACAATGAGCAGTTCTTC
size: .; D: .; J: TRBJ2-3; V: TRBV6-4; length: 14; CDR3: CASSETGGTDTQYF; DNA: TGTGCCAGCAGTGAAACAGGAGGCACAGATACGCAGTATTTT
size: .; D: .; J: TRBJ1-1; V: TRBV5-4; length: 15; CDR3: CASSSGHPMNTEAFF; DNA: TGTGCCAGCAGCTCGGGACACCCGATGAACACTGAAGCTTTCTTT
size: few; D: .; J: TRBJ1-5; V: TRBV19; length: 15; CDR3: CASSIDRSRVGPQHF; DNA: TGTGCCAGTAGTATAGATCGGTCCAGGGTTGGACCCCAGCATTTT
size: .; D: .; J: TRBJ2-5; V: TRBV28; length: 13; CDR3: CASSLRGQETQYF; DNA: TGTGCCAGCAGTTTACGGGGGCAAGAGACCCAGTACTTC
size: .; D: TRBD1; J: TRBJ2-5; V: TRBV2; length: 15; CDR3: CASSATVTGEETQYF; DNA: TGTGCCAGCAGCGCTACGGTGACAGGGGAAGAGACCCAGTACTTC
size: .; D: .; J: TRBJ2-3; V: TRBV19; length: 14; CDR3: CASSIDLPADTQYF; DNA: TGTGCCAGTAGTATAGATCTACCCGCAGATACGCAGTATTTT
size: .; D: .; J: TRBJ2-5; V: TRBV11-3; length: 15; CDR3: CASSFETGPQETQYF; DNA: TGTGCCAGCAGCTTCGAGACAGGACCACAAGAGACCCAGTACTTC
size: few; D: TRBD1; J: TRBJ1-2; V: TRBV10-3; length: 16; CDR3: CAISEPGQGTNYGYTF; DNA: TGTGCCATCAGTGAACCGGGACAGGGGACTAACTATGGCTACACCTTC
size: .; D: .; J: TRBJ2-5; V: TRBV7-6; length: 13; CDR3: CASVESFQETQYF; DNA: TGTGCCAGCGTAGAGAGCTTCCAAGAGACCCAGTACTTC
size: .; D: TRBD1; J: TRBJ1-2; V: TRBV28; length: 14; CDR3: CASSLGQSSYGYTF; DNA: TGTGCCAGCAGCCTGGGACAGTCCAGTTATGGCTACACCTTC
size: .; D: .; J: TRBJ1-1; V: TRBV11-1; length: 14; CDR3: CASSLAWGDSEAFF; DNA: TGTGCCAGCAGCTTAGCGTGGGGGGATAGTGAAGCTTTCTTT
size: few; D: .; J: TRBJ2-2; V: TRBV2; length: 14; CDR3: CASRDNRYTGELFF; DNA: TGTGCCAGCAGAGACAATAGGTACACCGGGGAGCTGTTTTTT
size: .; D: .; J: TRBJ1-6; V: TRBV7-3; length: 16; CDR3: CASSADGQPYNSPLHF; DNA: TGTGCCAGCAGCGCTGATGGACAGCCCTATAATTCACCCCTCCACTTT
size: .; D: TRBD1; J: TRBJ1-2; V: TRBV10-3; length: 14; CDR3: CATRSSGGNYGYTF; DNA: TGTGCCACCCGTTCGTCAGGGGGGAACTATGGCTACACCTTC
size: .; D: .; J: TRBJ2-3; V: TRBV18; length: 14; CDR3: CASSPDFSGDTQYF; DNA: TGTGCCAGCTCACCAGACTTTTCGGGGGATACGCAGTATTTT
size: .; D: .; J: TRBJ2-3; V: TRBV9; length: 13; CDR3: CASSSSVPDTQYF; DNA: TGTGCCAGCAGCTCCAGCGTGCCGGATACGCAGTATTTT
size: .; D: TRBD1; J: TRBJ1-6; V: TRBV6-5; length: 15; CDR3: CASSYDREVNSPLHF; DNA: TGTGCCAGCAGTTACGACAGGGAAGTGAATTCACCCCTCCACTTT
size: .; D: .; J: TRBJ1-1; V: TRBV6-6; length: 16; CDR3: CASSYTQGWGNTEAFF; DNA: TGTGCCAGCAGTTACACCCAGGGGTGGGGGAACACTGAAGCTTTCTTT
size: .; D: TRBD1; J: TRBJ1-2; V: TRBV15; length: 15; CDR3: CATSTRDRAFYGYTF; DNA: TGTGCCACCAGCACCCGGGACAGGGCCTTCTATGGCTACACCTTC
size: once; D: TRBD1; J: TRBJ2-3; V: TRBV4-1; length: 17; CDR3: CASSRVGQGASTDTQYF; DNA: TGCGCCAGCAGCCGCGTCGGACAGGGGGCTTCCACAGATACGCAGTATTTT
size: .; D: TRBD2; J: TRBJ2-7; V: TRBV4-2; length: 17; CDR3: CASSQDPSGSGYYEQYF; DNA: TGTGCCAGCAGCCAAGATCCTAGCGGGAGCGGGTATTACGAGCAGTACTTC
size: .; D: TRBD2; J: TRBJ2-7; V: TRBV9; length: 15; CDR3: CASSVGTSGIHEQYF; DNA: TGTGCCAGCAGCGTCGGGACTAGCGGAATCCACGAGCAGTACTTC
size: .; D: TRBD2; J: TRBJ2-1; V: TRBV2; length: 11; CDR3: CATGLYNEQFF; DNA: TGTGCCACGGGACTATACAATGAGCAGTTCTTC
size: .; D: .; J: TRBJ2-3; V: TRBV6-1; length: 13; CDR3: CASSQTRSDTQYF; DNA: TGTGCCAGCAGTCAGACTAGATCGGATACGCAGTATTTT
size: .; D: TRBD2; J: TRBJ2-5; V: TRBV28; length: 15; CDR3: CASSRTSLGQETQYF; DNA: TGTGCCAGCAGCCGGACTAGCTTAGGACAAGAGACCCAGTACTTC
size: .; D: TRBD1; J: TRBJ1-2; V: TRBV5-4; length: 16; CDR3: CASSLGGAGGAYGYTF; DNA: TGTGCCAGCAGCTTGGGCGGGGCAGGGGGCGCCTATGGCTACACCTTC
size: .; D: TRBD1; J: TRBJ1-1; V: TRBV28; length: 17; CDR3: CASSAGQGARRATEAFF; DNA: TGTGCCAGCAGCGCCGGACAGGGGGCGAGGAGGGCCACTGAAGCTTTCTTT